These T cell receptor beta chains were read from a single sample in a study of vaccination and CD4 T cells after COVID-19. TCRdb called the PCR reads again in MiXCR, with one record for every CDR3 protein. The sample lists roughly 8,000 distinct CDR3 sequences, approximately 50% occurring once. No antigens are known for them. Sequencing input: CD4+ T cells from blood, cultured in vitro. Receptors originate from a human donor who had recovered from COVID-19. CDR3s include the opening cysteine and the closing phenylalanine or tryptophan. Fields, in order: CDR3 DNA, CDR3 protein, clone size, D gene, CDR3 length, J gene, V gene. D genes are given only for firm matches. The size field is filled for only some rows; it gives once, few, many or a size class.

TGTGCCAGTAGTATCTTGGTTGGCGGGGGCTCCTACAATGAGCAGTTCTTC	CASSILVGGGSYNEQFF	.	TRBD2	17	TRBJ2-1	TRBV19
TGTGCCAGCAGCTCAAGGACAGGGAACCGTGAGCAGTTCTTC	CASSSRTGNREQFF	.	TRBD1	14	TRBJ2-1	TRBV7-2
TGCAGTGCTAGTAGGCCCTACGAGCAGTACTTC	CSASRPYEQYF	.	.	11	TRBJ2-7	TRBV20-1
TGTGCCAGCAGCCATACCACCGGGACAGGGGGCTACGAGCAGTACTTC	CASSHTTGTGGYEQYF	.	TRBD1	16	TRBJ2-7	TRBV4-2
TGTGCCAGCAAACTGTACTTCAACACTGAAGCTTTCTTT	CASKLYFNTEAFF	.	.	13	TRBJ1-1	TRBV27
TGTGCCACCAGCACAAGACAGGGTACCTACGAGCAGTACTTC	CATSTRQGTYEQYF	few	TRBD1	14	TRBJ2-7	TRBV15
TGTGCCAGCAGACCGGACCTTAGCACAGATACGCAGTATTTT	CASRPDLSTDTQYF	.	.	14	TRBJ2-3	TRBV6-1
TGTGCCAGCAGGGTGGACAGGGGGTACTCTAACTATGGCTACACCTTC	CASRVDRGYSNYGYTF	few	TRBD1	16	TRBJ1-2	TRBV6-1
TGTGCCTGGAGTGTATATGGGTCCAGAGCTTTCTTT	CAWSVYGSRAFF	.	.	12	TRBJ1-1	TRBV30
TGCAGTGCTCAGGACGCTAACTATGGCTACACCTTC	CSAQDANYGYTF	.	.	12	TRBJ1-2	TRBV20-1
TGTGCCAGCAAGGTCAGGACAACTCAAGAGACCCAGTACTTC	CASKVRTTQETQYF	few	.	14	TRBJ2-5	TRBV2
TGTGCCAGCAGTCGCGCGGGGGCAACTAATGAAAAACTGTTTTTT	CASSRAGATNEKLFF	.	.	15	TRBJ1-4	TRBV6-1
TGCAGTGCTAGAAGTAGCGGGGGGGCGGGAGATACGCAGTATTTT	CSARSSGGAGDTQYF	few	TRBD2	15	TRBJ2-3	TRBV20-1
TGTGCCAGCAGTATCCCAGCGGGAGTCTGGAACACCGGGGAGCTGTTTTTT	CASSIPAGVWNTGELFF	.	TRBD2	17	TRBJ2-2	TRBV6-2/TRBV6-3
TGCGCCAGCAGTGACCAGGACGCACGGACCCAGTACTTC	CASSDQDARTQYF	.	.	13	TRBJ2-5	TRBV10-1
TGTGCCAGCAGCCCAGGGGGCGGGACGGTTTACACCGGGGAGCTGTTTTTT	CASSPGGGTVYTGELFF	.	TRBD1	17	TRBJ2-2	TRBV7-3
TGTGCCAGCAGTGACATCCGTGGCACAGATACGCAGTATTTT	CASSDIRGTDTQYF	once	.	14	TRBJ2-3	TRBV25-1
TGTGCCAGCAGCTTGGATACAGGTTCCTATGGCTACACCTTC	CASSLDTGSYGYTF	.	.	14	TRBJ1-2	TRBV5-4
TGCAGTGCTAGAGATCACGGACAGAACACTGAAGCTTTCTTT	CSARDHGQNTEAFF	.	.	14	TRBJ1-1	TRBV20-1
TGTGCCAGCAGCTTATGGAGGGGGTACACAGATACGCAGTATTTT	CASSLWRGYTDTQYF	.	.	15	TRBJ2-3	TRBV7-8
TGCAGTGCTGGACCGGGGGGAACCACCGAGCAGTACTTC	CSAGPGGTTEQYF	.	TRBD2	13	TRBJ2-7	TRBV20-1
TGTGCCAGCGGCAGATCCACGAACACCGGGGAGCTGTTTTTT	CASGRSTNTGELFF	few	.	14	TRBJ2-2	TRBV12-3/TRBV12-4
TGTGCCAGCAGCTTACTAGCTGGTACCTACAATGAGCAGTTCTTC	CASSLLAGTYNEQFF	.	.	15	TRBJ2-1	TRBV7-2
TGTGCCAGCAGCTCACCCCCCGGGACTAGCGGGACCGGGGAGCTGTTTTTT	CASSSPPGTSGTGELFF	.	TRBD2	17	TRBJ2-2	TRBV11-3
TGTGCCAGTAGTAGTGGGGGAGGGGAGACCCAGTACTTC	CASSSGGGETQYF	.	TRBD2	13	TRBJ2-5	TRBV19
TGTGCCAGCACTCCCCCGGGACAGCCTTCTCGCGAGCAGTACTTC	CASTPPGQPSREQYF	few	TRBD1	15	TRBJ2-7	TRBV6-1
TGTGCCAGCAGCAACGCCGATTTAAACAGGGGCGTCTCACCCCTCCACTTT	CASSNADLNRGVSPLHF	.	.	17	TRBJ1-6	TRBV21-1
TGTGCCAGCAGTCGCGCCCCGACAGGCCAAGAGACCCAGTACTTC	CASSRAPTGQETQYF	.	.	15	TRBJ2-5	TRBV12-3/TRBV12-4
TGTGCCAGCAGCCTCACGGCGGCGGGAGGGTACTACAATGAGCAGTTCTTC	CASSLTAAGGYYNEQFF	.	TRBD2	17	TRBJ2-1	TRBV7-2
TGCAGTGCTAGATTCAGCGGATACCAAGAGACCCAGTACTTC	CSARFSGYQETQYF	medium-sized	.	14	TRBJ2-5	TRBV20-1
TGTGCCAGCAGACTACCCCATGGACAGGGGCACGGGGGCTACACCTTC	CASRLPHGQGHGGYTF	few	TRBD1	16	TRBJ1-2	TRBV2
TGTGCCTGGCAGCCGAACACTGAAGCTTTCTTT	CAWQPNTEAFF	.	.	11	TRBJ1-1	TRBV30
TGCAGTGCTAGTCGACCCCTTAGCACAGATACGCAGTATTTT	CSASRPLSTDTQYF	.	.	14	TRBJ2-3	TRBV20-1
TGTGCCAGCTCACCGTGGGTAGCGGGAGTTTCGCACGAGCAGTACTTC	CASSPWVAGVSHEQYF	.	TRBD2	16	TRBJ2-7	TRBV18
TGCAGTGCTAGCCCAGGGGTTGCTTCACCCCTCCACTTT	CSASPGVASPLHF	.	.	13	TRBJ1-6	TRBV20-1
TGCAGTGCCGAGGGTGACAGGGGTAGCACAGATACGCAGTATTTT	CSAEGDRGSTDTQYF	few	TRBD1	15	TRBJ2-3	TRBV20-1
TGTGCCAGCAGCCGGACTAGCGGGGACAACAATGAGCAGTTCTTC	CASSRTSGDNNEQFF	.	TRBD2	15	TRBJ2-1	TRBV7-2
TGTGCCAGCAGCCTTGGGAGGGGGTATGATCGGAACGAGCAGTACTTC	CASSLGRGYDRNEQYF	.	.	16	TRBJ2-7	TRBV7-2
TGCGCCAGCAGCGTAGGGACAACTTCACCCCTCCACTTT	CASSVGTTSPLHF	.	.	13	TRBJ1-6	TRBV5-1
TGTGCCAGCAGAGGACAGGGGGATTGGGAGACCCAGTACTTC	CASRGQGDWETQYF	once	TRBD1	14	TRBJ2-5	TRBV27
TGTGCCAGTAGTTACTCCCTGACAGGGGGACATTTTGGCTACACCTTC	CASSYSLTGGHFGYTF	few	TRBD1	16	TRBJ1-2	TRBV6-5